This TCR delta chain was recovered during a study of fetal and pediatric gammadelta thymocytes (dated by TCRdb to 2022 to 2024). About the investigation overall: To strengthen a single-cell study of gammadelta thymocyte development, the researchers used bulk gammadelta thymocyte repertoires that mixed previously published data with newly generated, unpublished data. In total, the bulk gammadelta thymocyte repertoire set covered around ten subjects, made up of 7 pediatric thymus donors and 3 fetal thymus donors. Bulk gammadelta thymocyte repertoires combined previously published data (refs 27,28) with unpublished data. To increase subject numbers and strengthen the CDR3 publicity analysis, bulk TCR repertoire data were added. General findings and caveats noted by the study authors: Compared with post-natal repertoires, fetal gammadelta thymocyte repertoires were previously reported to be enriched for TRDV2, TRGV8 and TRGV9 usage, low N additions and public CDR3s.

V is pared back by 0 bases and J by 5 bases, with 6 bases lying between the germline termini. Taken from the germline V gene, the CDR1 and CDR2 loops are GEAIGNYY and EKD. Counted from cysteine to phenylalanine, this CDR3 has 12 amino acids. The only DNA kept is the CDR3, 36 bases in frame from the first base. Fetal thymuses came from elective pregnancy terminations at about 14 to 22 weeks estimated gestational age, performed for socio-psychological reasons in Singapore. All fetuses were judged to be structurally normal by ultrasound prior to termination and by gross morphological examination after termination. Thymocytes were stained with Zombie NIR viability dye plus antibodies to CD3 (UCHT1), TCRgammadelta (11F2), TCRVgamma9 (IMMU360) and TCRVdelta2 (IMMU389). Bulk TRD and TRG CDR3 repertoires were produced separately from sorted Vgamma9Vdelta2 and nonVgamma9Vdelta2 gammadelta thymocytes taken from human fetal and pediatric thymuses. Thymic cell suspensions from fetal and post-natal thymuses were prepared as previously described. NonVgamma9Vdelta2 thymocytes were sorted as CD3+ gammadeltaTCR+ cells that did not have the Vgamma9+Vdelta2+ phenotype. Cells were sorted on a FACS Aria III cell sorter (BD Biosciences).

As concerns this clone: What this receptor recognizes is not known. Only one base separates this from a far larger clonotype, so it likely reflects a read error. This specimen includes other DNA sequences encoding the same CDR3.

This sample was sequenced with an Illumina MiSeq. Turning to the authors' computational methods: For the publicity analysis, the Vgamma9Vdelta2 and nonVgamma9Vdelta2 bulk CDR3 files from each subject were merged to form one combined repertoire per subject. Using base R and dplyr, each CDR3 amino acid sequence was checked across 9 single-cell datasets and about 11 bulk repertoires to give a publicity score ranging from 0 to 19. Clonotypes were called again by TCRdb from the public reads via CATT, and duplicate nucleotide sequences were then merged into one entry. The V and J calls were not made by the authors but by TCRdb's processing. For this sample the table gives about 730 delta-chain clones, of which less than 20% were detected only once. About a sixth of the sample rests with the top ten.

Sequencing was done on a sample of non-Vgamma9Vdelta2 gamma-delta T cells from the thymus. This specimen's cell subset or site label, interpreted: CD3+gammadeltaTCR+ thymocytes not co-expressing Vgamma9 and Vdelta2. This receptor chain uses TRDV2 and TRDJ1, with the D gene not clear enough to name. No J gene is reported in TCRdb; it was inferred here by comparing the DNA with germline. This TCR came from a human fetus. The sequenced DNA is TGTGCCTGTGACACCGGTGGAGATAAACTCATCTTT. Its coded protein is CACDTGGDKLIF.